A selection of T cell receptor beta chains follows, all from one sample in a study of T cells in Graves' hyperthyroidism and ophthalmopathy. TCRdb re-derived calls from the multiplex PCR reads in MiXCR, one entry per CDR3 protein. In the table there are about 58,000 distinct CDR3 sequences, roughly 50% of which are singletons. Sequenced sample: blood. Receptors were obtained from a woman aged 25 to 39 with Graves' ophthalmopathy. The CDR3 runs from the conserved cysteine through the conserved F or W. The D gene is left open where the match is weak. A clone size is listed for some rows: how often the clone was seen (once, few, many), or a class if it is expanded.

TGCAGTGCTAGAGATGGACTTTGGGGAAGCGCCAGAACCTACGAGCAGCTTAATGAAAAACTGTTTTTT	CSARDGLWGSARTYEQLNEKLFF	TRBJ1-4	TRBV20-1	once	NA
TGTGCCAGCAGCTTGGGGGGGAGTAGCCCCTACGAGCAGTACTTC	CASSLGGSSPYEQYF	TRBJ2-7	TRBV7-2	NA	TRBD2
TGCGCCAGCACTGATAGGACTATTATAGGTACCGGGGAGCTGTTTTTT	CASTDRTIIGTGELFF	TRBJ2-2	TRBV10-2	once	NA
TGTGCCTGGAGTGGAGGGACAGTCTCCTACAATGAGCAGTTCTTC	CAWSGGTVSYNEQFF	TRBJ2-1	TRBV10-3	few	NA
TGTGCCAGCAGTTACAACAGGGATTACCCCTACGAGCAGTACTTC	CASSYNRDYPYEQYF	TRBJ2-7	TRBV6-5	many	NA
TGCAGTGCTAGGCTCCAGGACAGGCGCTACGAGCGGTACTTC	CSARLQDRRYERYF	TRBJ2-7	TRBV20-1	NA	TRBD1
TGTGCTAGCAGCGCCACGAGCACAGATACGCAGTATTTT	CASSATSTDTQYF	TRBJ2-3	TRBV7-7	NA	NA
TGCAGCGTTGAACGGGACAGGGGGCGCGAGACCCAGTACTTC	CSVERDRGRETQYF	TRBJ2-5	TRBV29-1	many	TRBD1
TGCAGTGCTAGAGCTACTAGCGGACAGACCGGGGAGCTGTTTTTT	CSARATSGQTGELFF	TRBJ2-2	TRBV20-1	NA	TRBD2
TGTGCCAGCAGCCAAGATGCTTGCGGGAACACCGGGGAGCTGTTTTTT	CASSQDACGNTGELFF	TRBJ2-2	TRBV14	NA	NA
TGTGCCATCAGTGGCAGACAGGGGGCTGCGAACGAGCAGTACTTC	CAISGRQGAANEQYF	TRBJ2-7	TRBV10-3	NA	TRBD1
TGCGCCAGCAGTGCAGGGGGGTCCCAAGAGACCCAGTACTTC	CASSAGGSQETQYF	TRBJ2-5	TRBV5-1	many	NA
TGCAGTGCTAGAGACGGGACTATGGGGTCCTACGAGCAGTACTTC	CSARDGTMGSYEQYF	TRBJ2-7	TRBV20-1	NA	TRBD2
TGTGCCAGCAACCCTGGCGGGCGCACTGAGACCCAGTACTTC	CASNPGGRTETQYF	TRBJ2-5	TRBV7-9	NA	NA
TGTGCCAGCAGCTTAGCGCTGAGCGGGAGGGGGGCAGATACGCAGTATTTT	CASSLALSGRGADTQYF	TRBJ2-3	TRBV7-2	many	TRBD2
TGTGCCACCAGTGATGGCGGGAGGGGTAGGGATACGCAGTATTTT	CATSDGGRGRDTQYF	TRBJ2-3	TRBV24-1	medium-sized	TRBD2
TGTGCCAGCAGCCAAGACACTAGCGGGAGGGAGTATTTT	CASSQDTSGREYF	TRBJ2-3	TRBV3-1	NA	TRBD2
TGCGCCAGCAGTGAGTCCGGCTACGAGCAGTACTTC	CASSESGYEQYF	TRBJ2-7	TRBV10-2	medium-sized	NA
TGTGCCAGCAGCTTAGCGAGGGGGCAGGCTAGTGAAAAACTGTTTTTT	CASSLARGQASEKLFF	TRBJ1-4	TRBV7-2	many	TRBD1
TGTGCCAGCAGCTTAGGGAGGACAATGACCACTGAAGCTTTCTTT	CASSLGRTMTTEAFF	TRBJ1-1	TRBV7-9	NA	NA
TGTGCCAGCAGTGTTCCTAAAAAAGGACAGTTCGATGAAAAACTGTTTTTT	CASSVPKKGQFDEKLFF	TRBJ1-4	TRBV2	many	NA
TGCAGTGCTAGCTGGCGGGAGGGCCTTTCCCCAGATACGCAGTATTTT	CSASWREGLSPDTQYF	TRBJ2-3	TRBV20-1	many	TRBD2
TGTGCCAGCAGTGAAGCGGGAGCCCCCTACAATGAGCAGTTCTTC	CASSEAGAPYNEQFF	TRBJ2-1	TRBV6-1	many	NA
TGTGCCAGCAGTGACTGGGCGGGTGAGCAGTTCTTC	CASSDWAGEQFF	TRBJ2-1	TRBV6-4	many	NA
TGCGCCAGCAGCTTGCTCTCGGTGGGGGCCAACGTCCTGACTTTC	CASSLLSVGANVLTF	TRBJ2-6	TRBV5-1	many	NA
TGTGCCAGCAGCCGCCGTTTTCAGACCCAGTACTTC	CASSRRFQTQYF	TRBJ2-5	TRBV7-2	many	NA
TGTGCCAGCAGTATTGGACTAGTATTAGCGGGAGCCGGAGATACGCAGTATTTT	CASSIGLVLAGAGDTQYF	TRBJ2-3	TRBV7-9	NA	TRBD2
TGTGCCACCAAAACTAGCGGAGCGAACACCGGGGAGTTGTTTTTT	CATKTSGANTGELFF	TRBJ2-2	TRBV2	NA	TRBD2
TGCAGTGCTAGAGATCCCGCGAAAGGGGCCTACGAGCAGTACTTC	CSARDPAKGAYEQYF	TRBJ2-7	TRBV20-1	NA	NA
TGTGCCAGCAGCGCGTCGGTGACCGGGGAGCTGTTTTTT	CASSASVTGELFF	TRBJ2-2	TRBV9	many	NA
TGTGCCAGCAACTTGGGACAGGCTCAAACCTATGGCTACACCTTC	CASNLGQAQTYGYTF	TRBJ1-2	TRBV6-1	many	TRBD1
TGTGCCACTACGGTAGGAGAGGGGAGCGAGCAGTACTTC	CATTVGEGSEQYF	TRBJ2-7	TRBV6-1	NA	NA
TGTGCCAGCAGCTGGGGGACTAGACGGGGCAATGAGCAGTTCTTC	CASSWGTRRGNEQFF	TRBJ2-1	TRBV7-9	medium-sized	TRBD2
TGTGCCACCAGTGATTTTTCTGAGCAGTACTTC	CATSDFSEQYF	TRBJ2-7	TRBV24-1	medium-sized	NA
TGTGCCAGCTCACTTTCTAGACCTCAGGGGAACTATGGCTACACCTTC	CASSLSRPQGNYGYTF	TRBJ1-2	TRBV18	NA	NA
TGTGCCATCAGTGCCGGATGGGAGACCCAGTACTTC	CAISAGWETQYF	TRBJ2-5	TRBV10-3	NA	NA
TGTGCCACCAGCAGGGGATTCCACTCGGAGACCCAGTACTTC	CATSRGFHSETQYF	TRBJ2-5	TRBV15	many	NA
TGTGCCAGCAGCCAAGGGTCCTCTGTGAATACGCTGTATTTT	CASSQGSSVNTLYF	TRBJ2-3	TRBV2	once	NA
TGTGCCTGGAAGGCGGGGAACGACAATGAGCAGTTCTTC	CAWKAGNDNEQFF	TRBJ2-1	TRBV30	few	NA
TGTGCCAGCAGTGTCATAGTCAGTCGGGGGACCCAGTACTTC	CASSVIVSRGTQYF	TRBJ2-5	TRBV2	NA	NA
TGTGCCAGTAGTATGGGCGCCCCAGGCGGGGAGCTGTTTTTT	CASSMGAPGGELFF	TRBJ2-2	TRBV19	many	NA
TGCGCCAGCAGCGTTACTAGCACAGATACGCAGTATTTT	CASSVTSTDTQYF	TRBJ2-3	TRBV5-1	NA	NA
TGTGCCAGCAGCTTGGAGGTCTACAATGAGCAGTTCTTC	CASSLEVYNEQFF	TRBJ2-1	TRBV5-4	many	NA
TGCAGCGGGGGGCAGGCAGAGACCCAGTACTTC	CSGGQAETQYF	TRBJ2-5	TRBV29-1	NA	NA
TGTGCCAGTAGTTTATTATCGGACAATGAGCAGTTCTTC	CASSLLSDNEQFF	TRBJ2-1	TRBV19	medium-sized	NA
TGTGCCAGCAGCTTAGAGCAGGAGGGGAGTGAGGCCAACGTCCTGACTTTC	CASSLEQEGSEANVLTF	TRBJ2-6	TRBV7-2	NA	NA
TGTGCCAGCAGCTCAAACGCAGGACCCTCTAACTATGGCTACACCTTC	CASSSNAGPSNYGYTF	TRBJ1-2	TRBV11-1	many	NA
TGTGCCACCAGGGCTAGCGGATCGGGGTCCCCCCGTATCCACACAGATACGCAGTATTTT	CATRASGSGSPRIHTDTQYF	TRBJ2-3	TRBV15	many	TRBD2
TGTGCCAGCAGCGTAGGGGCTAGCGGGAGAGAGCAGACCCAGTACTTC	CASSVGASGREQTQYF	TRBJ2-5	TRBV9	NA	TRBD2
TGTGCCAGCAGGCGGGACTACTCCTACAATGAGCAGTTCTTC	CASRRDYSYNEQFF	TRBJ2-1	TRBV7-8	many	TRBD2
TGTACCATCTTAGGGCTAGCGCCCCAAGAGACCCAGTACTTC	CTILGLAPQETQYF	TRBJ2-5	TRBV6-4	many	NA
TGTGCCAGCAGTTTAACCCGGGTAGGGTTCCGGAGGGGCGAGCTGTTTTTT	CASSLTRVGFRRGELFF	TRBJ2-2	TRBV28	NA	NA
TGTGCCAGCACCTTAGACAGGGGGAAAGCCGGGGAGCTGTTTTTT	CASTLDRGKAGELFF	TRBJ2-2	TRBV6-5	many	TRBD1
TGTGCCAGCAGCCAAGTGGGAGGGCCAGGTGAGCAGTACTTC	CASSQVGGPGEQYF	TRBJ2-7	TRBV3-1	many	TRBD2
TGTGCCAGCAGTGTCCTCAGGCAGGGGGCCGAGCTGTTTTTT	CASSVLRQGAELFF	TRBJ2-2	TRBV2	NA	TRBD1
TGTGCCAGCAGTGCCCTAGGACTAGCGCCAAGCACAGATACGCAGTATTTT	CASSALGLAPSTDTQYF	TRBJ2-3	TRBV25-1	NA	TRBD2
TGTGCCAGCAGCCTATTAGCGGGAGCGGGCTACACCTTC	CASSLLAGAGYTF	TRBJ1-2	TRBV7-2	NA	NA
TGTGCCTGGAGTGTACGGCGACTAGCGGGCACAGATACGCAGTATTTT	CAWSVRRLAGTDTQYF	TRBJ2-3	TRBV30	NA	TRBD2